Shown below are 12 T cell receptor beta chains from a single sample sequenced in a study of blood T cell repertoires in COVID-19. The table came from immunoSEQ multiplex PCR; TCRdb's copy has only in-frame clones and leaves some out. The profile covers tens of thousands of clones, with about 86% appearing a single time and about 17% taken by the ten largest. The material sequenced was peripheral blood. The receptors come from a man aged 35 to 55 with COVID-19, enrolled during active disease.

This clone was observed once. Here the CDR3 DNA reads TGCAGCGTTGCACTATCCGGGGAGACCCAGTACTTC. It yields the protein CSVALSGETQYF. The gene calls are TRBV29-1 and TRBJ2-5; D unresolved. V gave up 4 bases and J gave up 5 bases, with 11 bases separating them. CDR1 is SQVTM and CDR2 is ANQGSEA in the germline V gene. The CDR3 loop spans 12 amino acids. The variable domain in full, completed from reference TRBV29-1 and TRBJ2-5, reads SAVISQKPSRDICQRGTSLTIQCQVDSQVTMMFWYRQQPGQSLTLIATANQGSEATYESGFVIDKFPISRPNLTFSTLTVSNMSPEDSSIYLCSVALSGETQYFGPGTRLLVL.

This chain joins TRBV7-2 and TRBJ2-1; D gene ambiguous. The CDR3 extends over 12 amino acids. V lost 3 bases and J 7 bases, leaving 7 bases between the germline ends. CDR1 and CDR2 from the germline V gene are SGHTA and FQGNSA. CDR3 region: CASSFFRNEQFF. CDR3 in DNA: TGTGCCAGCAGCTTTTTCCGGAATGAGCAGTTCTTC.

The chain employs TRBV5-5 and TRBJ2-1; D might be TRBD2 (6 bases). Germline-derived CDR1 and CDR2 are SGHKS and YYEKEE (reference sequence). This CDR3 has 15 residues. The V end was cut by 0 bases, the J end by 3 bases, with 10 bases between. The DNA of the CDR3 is TGTGCCAGCAGCTTGGGTGGCGGGATCTACAATGAGCAGTTCTTC. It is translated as CASSLGGGIYNEQFF.

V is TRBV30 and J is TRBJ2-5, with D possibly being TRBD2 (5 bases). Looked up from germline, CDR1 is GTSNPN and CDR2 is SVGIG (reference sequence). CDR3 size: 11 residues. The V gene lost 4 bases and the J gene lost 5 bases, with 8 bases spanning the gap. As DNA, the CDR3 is TGTGCCTGGAATAGAGGGGAGACCCAGTACTTC. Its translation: CAWNRGETQYF.

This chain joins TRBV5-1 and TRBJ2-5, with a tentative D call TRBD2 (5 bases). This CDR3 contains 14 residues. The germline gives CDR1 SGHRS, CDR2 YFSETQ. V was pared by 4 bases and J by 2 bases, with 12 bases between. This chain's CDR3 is CASSPGLFQETQYF. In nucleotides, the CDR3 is TGCGCCAGCAGCCCAGGACTGTTTCAAGAGACCCAGTACTTC. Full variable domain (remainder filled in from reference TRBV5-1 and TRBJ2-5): KAGVTQTPRYLIKTRGQQVTLSCSPISGHRSVSWYQQTPGQGLQFLFEYFSETQRNKGNFPGRFSGRQFSNSRSEMNVSTLELGDSALYLCASSPGLFQETQYFGPGTRLLVL.

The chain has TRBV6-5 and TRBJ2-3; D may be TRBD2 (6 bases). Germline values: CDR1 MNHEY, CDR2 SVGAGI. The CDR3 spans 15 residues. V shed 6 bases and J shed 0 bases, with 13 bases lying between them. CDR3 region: CASRTGRGSTDTQYF. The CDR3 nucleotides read TGTGCCAGCAGGACCGGGCGGGGAAGCACAGATACGCAGTATTTT.

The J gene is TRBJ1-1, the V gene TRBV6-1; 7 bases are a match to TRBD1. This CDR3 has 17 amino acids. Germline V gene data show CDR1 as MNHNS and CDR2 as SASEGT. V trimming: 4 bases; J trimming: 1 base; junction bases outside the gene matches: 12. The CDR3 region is CASSGRTGQKGNTEAFF. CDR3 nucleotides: TGTGCCAGCAGTGGAAGGACAGGCCAAAAGGGGAACACTGAAGCTTTCTTT.

The CDR3 region has the DNA TGTGCCAGTAAACAGGGCTCCTACAATGAGCAGTTCTTC. Translating it yields CASKQGSYNEQFF. This chain uses TRBV2 with TRBJ2-1; perhaps TRBD1 as D (6 bases). This CDR3 contains 13 residues. V was shortened by 9 bases and J by 0 bases, with 9 bases between the two germline ends. Germline CDR1 SNHLY, CDR2 FYNNEI.

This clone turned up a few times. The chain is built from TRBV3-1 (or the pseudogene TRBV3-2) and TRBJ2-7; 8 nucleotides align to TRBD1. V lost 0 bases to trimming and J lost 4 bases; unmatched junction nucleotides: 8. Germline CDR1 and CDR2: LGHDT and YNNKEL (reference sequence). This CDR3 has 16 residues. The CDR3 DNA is TGTGCCAGCAGCCAAGATCCCCCAGGGGGCACATACGAGCAGTACTTC. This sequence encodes CASSQDPPGGTYEQYF.

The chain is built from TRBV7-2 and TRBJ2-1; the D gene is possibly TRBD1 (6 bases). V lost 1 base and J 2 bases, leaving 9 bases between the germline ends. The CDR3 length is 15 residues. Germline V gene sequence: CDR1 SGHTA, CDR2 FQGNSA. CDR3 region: CASSLDQGPYNEQFF. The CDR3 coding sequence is TGTGCCAGCAGCTTAGACCAGGGGCCCTACAATGAGCAGTTCTTC.

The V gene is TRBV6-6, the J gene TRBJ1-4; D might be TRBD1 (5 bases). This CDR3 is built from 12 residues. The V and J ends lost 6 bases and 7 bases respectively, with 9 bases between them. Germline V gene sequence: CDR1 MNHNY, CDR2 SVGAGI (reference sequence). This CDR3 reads CASSRDFEKLFF. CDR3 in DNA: TGTGCCAGCAGCAGGGATTTTGAAAAACTGTTTTTT.

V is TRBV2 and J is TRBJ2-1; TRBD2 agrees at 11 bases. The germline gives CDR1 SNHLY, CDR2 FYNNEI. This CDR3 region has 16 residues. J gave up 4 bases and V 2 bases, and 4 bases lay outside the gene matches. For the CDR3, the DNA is TGTGCCAGCAGTGAAAACCGACTAGCGGGATACAATGAGCAGTTCTTC. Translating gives CASSENRLAGYNEQFF.